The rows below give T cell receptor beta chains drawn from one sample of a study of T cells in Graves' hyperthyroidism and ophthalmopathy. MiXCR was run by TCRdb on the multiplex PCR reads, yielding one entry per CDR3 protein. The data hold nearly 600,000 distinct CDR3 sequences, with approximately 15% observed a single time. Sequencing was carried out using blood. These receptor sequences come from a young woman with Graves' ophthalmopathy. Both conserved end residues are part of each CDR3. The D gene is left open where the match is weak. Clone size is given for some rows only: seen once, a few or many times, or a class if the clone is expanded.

CDR3aa: CASNQEGQETQYF
CDR3nt: TGTGCCAGCAACCAAGAGGGGCAAGAGACCCAGTACTTC
abundance: NA
j_gene: TRBJ2-5
v_gene: TRBV9
d_gene: NA

CDR3aa: CATGGEKLFF
CDR3nt: TGTGCCACGGGGGGGGAAAAACTGTTTTTT
abundance: NA
j_gene: TRBJ1-4
v_gene: TRBV28
d_gene: NA

CDR3aa: CASSPASWGAFF
CDR3nt: TGTGCCAGCAGCCCAGCGAGTTGGGGAGCTTTCTTT
abundance: many
j_gene: TRBJ1-1
v_gene: TRBV12-3/TRBV12-4
d_gene: NA

CDR3aa: CASSLGQRISQHF
CDR3nt: TGTGCCAGCAGCTTAGGACAGAGGATAAGCCAGCATTTT
abundance: NA
j_gene: TRBJ1-5
v_gene: TRBV7-9
d_gene: NA

CDR3aa: CASSDSMDSSHNLYGYTF
CDR3nt: TGTGCCAGCAGTGACTCGATGGACAGCAGTCATAACCTCTATGGCTACACCTTC
abundance: few
j_gene: TRBJ1-2
v_gene: TRBV6-2/TRBV6-3
d_gene: NA

CDR3aa: CASSLDALVNTEAFF
CDR3nt: TGTGCCAGCAGCTTGGATGCACTAGTGAACACTGAAGCTTTCTTT
abundance: many
j_gene: TRBJ1-1
v_gene: TRBV7-2
d_gene: NA

CDR3aa: CASSMTSGTYNEQFF
CDR3nt: TGTGCCAGTAGTATGACTAGCGGGACCTACAATGAGCAGTTCTTC
abundance: NA
j_gene: TRBJ2-1
v_gene: TRBV19
d_gene: TRBD2

CDR3aa: CASSLAGVRFF
CDR3nt: TGTGCCAGCAGTTTAGCGGGAGTCCGGTTCTTC
abundance: few
j_gene: TRBJ2-1
v_gene: TRBV28
d_gene: TRBD2

CDR3aa: CSANGPYNEQFF
CDR3nt: TGCAGTGCTAACGGACCTTACAATGAGCAGTTCTTC
abundance: few
j_gene: TRBJ2-1
v_gene: TRBV20-1
d_gene: NA

CDR3aa: CSVVPGSTEAFF
CDR3nt: TGCAGCGTTGTGCCAGGGAGCACTGAAGCTTTCTTT
abundance: many
j_gene: TRBJ1-1
v_gene: TRBV29-1
d_gene: NA

CDR3aa: CASSESPGRFNEKLFF
CDR3nt: TGTGCCAGCAGTGAGAGCCCCGGACGGTTTAATGAAAAACTGTTTTTT
abundance: NA
j_gene: TRBJ1-4
v_gene: TRBV25-1
d_gene: NA